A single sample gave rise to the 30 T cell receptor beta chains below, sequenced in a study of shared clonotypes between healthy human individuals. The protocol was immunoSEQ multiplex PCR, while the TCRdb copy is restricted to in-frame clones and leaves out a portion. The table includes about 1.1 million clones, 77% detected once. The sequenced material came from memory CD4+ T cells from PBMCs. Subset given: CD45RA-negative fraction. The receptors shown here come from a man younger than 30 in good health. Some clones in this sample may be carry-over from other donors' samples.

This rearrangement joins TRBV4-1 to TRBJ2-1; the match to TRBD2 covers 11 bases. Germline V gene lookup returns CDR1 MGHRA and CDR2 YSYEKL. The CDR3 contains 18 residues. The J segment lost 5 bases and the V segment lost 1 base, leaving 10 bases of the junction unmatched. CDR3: CASSQGVAGGPRDNEQFF. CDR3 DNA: TGCGCCAGCAGCCAAGGGGTAGCGGGAGGGCCTAGGGACAATGAGCAGTTCTTC.

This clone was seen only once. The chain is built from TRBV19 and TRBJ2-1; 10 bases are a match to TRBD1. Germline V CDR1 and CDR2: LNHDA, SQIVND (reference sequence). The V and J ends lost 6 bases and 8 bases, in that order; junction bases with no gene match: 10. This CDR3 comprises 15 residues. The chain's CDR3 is CASRVLTGGFHEQFF. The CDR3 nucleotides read TGTGCCAGTAGGGTTCTGACAGGGGGCTTTCATGAGCAGTTCTTC.

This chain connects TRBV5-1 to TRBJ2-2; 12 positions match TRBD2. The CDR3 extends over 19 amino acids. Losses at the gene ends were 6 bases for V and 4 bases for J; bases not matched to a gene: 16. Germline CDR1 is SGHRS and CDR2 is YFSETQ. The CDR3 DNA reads TGCGCCAGCACCGTTGCGGCTACTAGCGGGAGGACGGTCACCGGGGAGCTGTTTTTT. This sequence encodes CASTVAATSGRTVTGELFF.

Here the CDR3 DNA reads TGTGCCAGCAGTTTATTTGGTAATCCCTCCAATCAGCCCCAGCATTTT. Translated: CASSLFGNPSNQPQHF. J is TRBJ1-5 and V is TRBV27; D uncertain. The CDR3 length is 16 residues. Germline-derived CDR1 and CDR2 are MNHEY and SMNVEV (reference sequence). V lost 1 base, J lost 3 bases, and 13 bases lay in between.

The CDR3 loop is CSAGQGYGYTF. The CDR3, as DNA: TGCAGTGCGGGGCAGGGGTATGGCTACACCTTC. This chain joins TRBV20-1 and TRBJ1-2; tentative D call: TRBD1 (6 bases). The CDR3 is made up of 11 amino acids. Trimming took 6 bases from V and 5 from J, leaving 10 bases between them. CDR1 is DFQATT and CDR2 is SNEGSKA in the germline V gene (reference sequence).

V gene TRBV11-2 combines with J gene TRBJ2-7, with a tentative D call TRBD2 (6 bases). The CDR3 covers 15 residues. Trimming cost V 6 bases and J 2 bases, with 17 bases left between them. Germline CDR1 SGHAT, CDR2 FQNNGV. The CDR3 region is CASSFSGGQPYEQYF. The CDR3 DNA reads TGTGCCAGCAGTTTTAGCGGAGGTCAACCCTACGAGCAGTACTTC. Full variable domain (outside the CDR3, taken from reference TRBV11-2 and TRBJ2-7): EAGVAQSPRYKIIEKRQSVAFWCNPISGHATLYWYQQILGQGPKLLIQFQNNGVVDDSQLPKDRFSAERLKGVDSTLKIQPAKLEDSAVYLCASSFSGGQPYEQYFGPGTRLTVT.

The DNA of the CDR3 is TGTGCCAGCAGCCAGCAATATTTGGGCTATGAGCAGTTCTTC. Encoded protein: CASSQQYLGYEQFF. The chain carries TRBV11-2 and TRBJ2-1; D gene unclear. Per germline, CDR1 SGHAT and CDR2 FQNNGV. The CDR3 has 14 amino acids. Trimming cost V 5 bases and J 8 bases, with 16 bases left between them.

Here the CDR3 DNA reads TGTGCCAGCAGCTTAACGGCGGTGGCGAGCACAGATACGCAGTATTTT. This translates into CASSLTAVASTDTQYF. The chain links TRBV7-3 to TRBJ2-3; unclear D gene. The CDR3 has 16 amino acids. The germline V gene encodes CDR1 SGHTA and CDR2 FQGTGA. Trimming removed 0 bases from V and 0 bases from J, with 10 bases in between.

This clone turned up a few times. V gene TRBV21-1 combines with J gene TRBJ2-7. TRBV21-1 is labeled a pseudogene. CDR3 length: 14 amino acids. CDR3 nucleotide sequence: TGTGCCAGCAGCAAAGTAACGTCAGCACCTGAGCAGTACTTC. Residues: CASSKVTSAPEQYF.

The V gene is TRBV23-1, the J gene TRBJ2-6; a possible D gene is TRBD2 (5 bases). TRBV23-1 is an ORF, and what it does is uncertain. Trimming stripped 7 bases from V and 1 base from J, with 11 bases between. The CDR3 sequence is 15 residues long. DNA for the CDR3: TGCGCCAGCATCCAACGGGGTTCTGGGGCCAACGTCCTGACTTTC. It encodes CASIQRGSGANVLTF.

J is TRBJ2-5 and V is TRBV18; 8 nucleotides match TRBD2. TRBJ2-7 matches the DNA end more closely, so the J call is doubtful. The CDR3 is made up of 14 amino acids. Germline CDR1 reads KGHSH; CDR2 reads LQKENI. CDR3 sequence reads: CASSPGLVSDEQYF. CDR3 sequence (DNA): TGTGCCAGCTCACCGGGACTAGTTTCCGACGAGCAGTACTTC.

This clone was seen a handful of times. CDR3 DNA: TGTGCCAGCAGCGCAACAGGGGCGTACTCCTACGAGCAGTACTTC. Its protein is CASSATGAYSYEQYF. This chain connects TRBV27 to TRBJ2-7, with 7 bases identical to TRBD1. CDR3 length: 15 residues. Germline-derived CDR1 and CDR2 are MNHEY and SMNVEV (reference sequence). V shed 6 bases and J 0 bases; nucleotides not matched to a gene: 8.

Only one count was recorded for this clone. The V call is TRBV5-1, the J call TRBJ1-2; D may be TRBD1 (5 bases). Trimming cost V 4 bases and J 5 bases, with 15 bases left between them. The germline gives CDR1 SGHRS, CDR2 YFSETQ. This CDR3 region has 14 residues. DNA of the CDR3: TGCGCCAGCAGCGTGACAGCATCCATTTATGGCTACACCTTC. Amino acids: CASSVTASIYGYTF. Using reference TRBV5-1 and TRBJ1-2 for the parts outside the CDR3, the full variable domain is KAGVTQTPRYLIKTRGQQVTLSCSPISGHRSVSWYQQTPGQGLQFLFEYFSETQRNKGNFPGRFSGRQFSNSRSEMNVSTLELGDSALYLCASSVTASIYGYTFGSGTRLTVV.

The CDR3 coding sequence is TGTGCCAGCAGTACACGGGACAACGGAAAACTGTTTTTT. Its protein is CASSTRDNGKLFF. The chain links TRBV2 to TRBJ1-4, with D possibly TRBD1 on 6 matching bases. Trimming pared 5 bases from V and 10 bases from J, leaving 14 bases between. This CDR3 spans 13 amino acids. CDR1 is SNHLY and CDR2 is FYNNEI in the germline V gene.

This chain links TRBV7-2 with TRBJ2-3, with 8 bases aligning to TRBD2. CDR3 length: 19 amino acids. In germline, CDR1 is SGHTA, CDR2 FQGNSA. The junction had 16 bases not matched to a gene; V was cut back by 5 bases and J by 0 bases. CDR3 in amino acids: CASSQMGLAGVRSTDTQYF. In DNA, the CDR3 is TGTGCCAGCAGCCAGATGGGGCTAGCGGGTGTCCGAAGCACAGATACGCAGTATTTT.

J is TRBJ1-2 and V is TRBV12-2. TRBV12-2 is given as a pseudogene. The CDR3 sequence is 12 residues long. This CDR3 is CAPGGKPYGYTF. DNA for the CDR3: TGTGCTCCCGGGGGTAAACCCTATGGCTACACCTTC.

The CDR3 loop reads CASSPPARSDEQYF. DNA of the CDR3: TGTGCCAGCTCACCACCGGCACGGAGCGACGAGCAGTACTTC. This chain links TRBV18 with TRBJ2-7, with unresolved D. Germline assignment: CDR1 KGHSH and CDR2 LQKENI. The CDR3 runs to 14 residues. Trimming shortened V by 0 bases and J by 5 bases, and 11 bases separated the two germline ends.

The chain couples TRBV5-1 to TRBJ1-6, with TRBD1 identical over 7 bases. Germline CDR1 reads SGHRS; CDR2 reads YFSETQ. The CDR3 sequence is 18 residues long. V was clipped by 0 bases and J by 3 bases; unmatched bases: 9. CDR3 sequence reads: CASSLAEGAALYNSPLHF. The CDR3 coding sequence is TGCGCCAGCAGCTTGGCCGAGGGGGCAGCTCTCTATAATTCACCCCTCCACTTT.

CDR3 sequence: CASRPQGNSEHNYGYTF. The CDR3, as DNA: TGTGCCAGCAGGCCACAGGGGAACAGCGAACACAACTATGGCTACACCTTC. V gene TRBV7-3 combines with J gene TRBJ1-2; 7 nucleotides line up with TRBD1. CDR1 and CDR2 from the germline V gene are SGHTA and FQGTGA. With V trimmed by 6 bases and J by 2 bases, 15 bases remained unmatched. The length of the CDR3 is 17 residues.

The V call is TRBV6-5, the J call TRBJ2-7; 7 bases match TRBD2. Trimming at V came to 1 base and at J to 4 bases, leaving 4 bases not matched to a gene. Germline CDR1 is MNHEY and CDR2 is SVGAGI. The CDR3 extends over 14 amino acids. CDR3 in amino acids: CASSYWREPYEQYF. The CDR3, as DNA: TGTGCCAGCAGTTACTGGCGGGAGCCATACGAGCAGTACTTC.

This CDR3 reads CASSYPDTQYF. The CDR3 DNA is TGTGCCAGCAGCTATCCAGATACGCAGTATTTT. The chain couples TRBV7-3 to TRBJ2-3; unclear D gene. Trimming stripped 4 bases from V and 4 bases from J, with 3 bases between. The CDR3 totals 11 residues. The germline gives CDR1 SGHTA, CDR2 FQGTGA.

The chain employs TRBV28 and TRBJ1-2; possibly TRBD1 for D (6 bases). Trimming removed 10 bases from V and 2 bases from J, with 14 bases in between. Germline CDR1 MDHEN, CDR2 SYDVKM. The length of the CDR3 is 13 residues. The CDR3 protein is CATEQGLNYGYTF. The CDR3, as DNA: TGTGCCACCGAACAGGGATTGAACTATGGCTACACCTTC.

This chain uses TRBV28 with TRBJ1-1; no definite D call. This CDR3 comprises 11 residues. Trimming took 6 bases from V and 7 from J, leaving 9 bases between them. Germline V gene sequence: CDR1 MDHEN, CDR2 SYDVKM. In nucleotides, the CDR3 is TGTGCCAGCAGAGAGTACTATGAAGCTTTCTTT. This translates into CASREYYEAFF.

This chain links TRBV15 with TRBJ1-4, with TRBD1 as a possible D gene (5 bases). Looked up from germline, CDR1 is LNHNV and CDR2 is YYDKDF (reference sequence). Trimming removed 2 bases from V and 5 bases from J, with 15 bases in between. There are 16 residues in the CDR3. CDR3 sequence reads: CATSRTPTELNEKLFF. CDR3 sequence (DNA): TGTGCCACCAGCAGAACCCCGACAGAACTCAATGAAAAACTGTTTTTT.

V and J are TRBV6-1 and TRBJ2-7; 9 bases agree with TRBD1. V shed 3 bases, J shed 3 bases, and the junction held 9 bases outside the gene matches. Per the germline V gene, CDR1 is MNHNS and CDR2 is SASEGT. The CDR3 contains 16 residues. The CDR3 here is CASSEHRTGDGYEQYF. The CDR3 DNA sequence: TGTGCCAGCAGTGAGCACCGGACAGGGGATGGCTACGAGCAGTACTTC.

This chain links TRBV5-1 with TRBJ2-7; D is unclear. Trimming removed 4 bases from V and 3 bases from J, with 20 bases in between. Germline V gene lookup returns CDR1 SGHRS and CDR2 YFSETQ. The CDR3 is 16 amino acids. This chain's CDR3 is CASSPRPPPPDYEQYF. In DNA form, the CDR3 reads TGCGCCAGCAGCCCCCGACCCCCGCCGCCTGACTACGAGCAGTACTTC.

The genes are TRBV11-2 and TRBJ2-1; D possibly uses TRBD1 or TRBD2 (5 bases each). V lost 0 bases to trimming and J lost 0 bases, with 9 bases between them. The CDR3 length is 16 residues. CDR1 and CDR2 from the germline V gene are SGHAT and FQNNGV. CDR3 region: CASSLEGVSSYNEQFF. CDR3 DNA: TGTGCCAGCAGCTTAGAGGGGGTGAGCTCCTACAATGAGCAGTTCTTC.

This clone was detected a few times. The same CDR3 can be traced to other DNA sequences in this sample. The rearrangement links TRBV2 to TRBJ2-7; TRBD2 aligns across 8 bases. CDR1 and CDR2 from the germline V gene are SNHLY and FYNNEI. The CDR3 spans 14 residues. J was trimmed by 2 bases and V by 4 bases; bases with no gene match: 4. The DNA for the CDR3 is TGTGCCAGCAGTGGGCTAGCGGGCCCCTACGAGCAGTACTTC. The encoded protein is CASSGLAGPYEQYF.

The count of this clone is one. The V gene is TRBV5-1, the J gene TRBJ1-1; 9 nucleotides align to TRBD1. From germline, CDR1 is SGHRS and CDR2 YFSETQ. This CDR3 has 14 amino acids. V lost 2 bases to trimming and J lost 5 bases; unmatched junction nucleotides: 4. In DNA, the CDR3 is TGCGCCAGCAGCTTACAGGGGGCTGAGACTGAAGCTTTCTTT. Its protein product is CASSLQGAETEAFF.

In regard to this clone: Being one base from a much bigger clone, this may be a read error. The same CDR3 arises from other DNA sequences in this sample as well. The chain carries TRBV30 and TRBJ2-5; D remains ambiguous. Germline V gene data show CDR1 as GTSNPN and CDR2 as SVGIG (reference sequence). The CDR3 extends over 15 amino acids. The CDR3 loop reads CAWSQLVGYQETQYF. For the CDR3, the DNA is TGCGCCTGGAGTCAATTAGTGGGGTATCAAGAGACCCAGTACTTC.